This TCR beta chain was obtained from a study of regulatory T cells in long-lasting Graves disease. Documented time point: persistent/refractory GD, antithyroid drugs over 5 years with positive TRAb. Scientists built the TCR library using RNA that was extracted from PBMCs. Arm-PCR with iRepertoire HTBI primers amplified the CDR3 regions for these TCR beta libraries. In the authors' methods: Across the samples, identification revealed about 62 TRBV and more than 11 TRBJ segments. TCRdb fed the multiplex PCR reads into MiXCR, producing one record per CDR3 protein. Clone size and V and J calls follow TCRdb, not the original study. The table includes 300,000 to 500,000 distinct CDR3 sequences, less than 25% detected once. This sample comprised peripheral blood mononuclear cells (PBMCs), obtained when the disease was refractory, from a patient treated with antithyroid drugs. The TCR originated in a female donor with Graves disease.

The CDR3 spells CASSVSPGKGQPQHF. DNA for the CDR3: TGTGCCAGCAGCGTATCGCCAGGCAAAGGTCAGCCCCAGCATTTT. The rearrangement joins TRBV9 to TRBJ1-5; D ambiguous. CDR1 and CDR2 from the germline V gene are SGDLS and YYNGEE. Between the trimmed V and J ends, which lost 1 base and 6 bases, there was a span of 14 bases. This CDR3 comprises 15 residues.